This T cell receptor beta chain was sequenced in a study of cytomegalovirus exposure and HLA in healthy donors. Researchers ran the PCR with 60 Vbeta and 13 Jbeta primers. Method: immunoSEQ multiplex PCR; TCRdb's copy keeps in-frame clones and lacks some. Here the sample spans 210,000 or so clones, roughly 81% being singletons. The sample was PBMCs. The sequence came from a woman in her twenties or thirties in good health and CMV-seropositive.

The CDR3 DNA is TGTGCCAGCAGCCCAATGCAGACTAAGACCGGGGAGCTGTTTTTT. This sequence encodes CASSPMQTKTGELFF. The chain is built from TRBV9 and TRBJ2-2; tentatively, D is TRBD2 (5 bases). The CDR3 length is 15 residues. V lost 4 bases to trimming and J lost 5 bases, with 15 bases between them. CDR1 and CDR2 (germline): SGDLS, YYNGEE. The full variable domain, completed using reference TRBV9 and TRBJ2-2, is DSGVTQTPKHLITATGQRVTLRCSPRSGDLSVYWYQQSLDQGLQFLIQYYNGEERAKGNILERFSAQQFPDLHSELNLSSLELGDSALYFCASSPMQTKTGELFFGEGSRLTVL.